One sample yielded the 29 T cell receptor beta chains listed below, sequenced in a study of technical replicates of blood from several donors. Repertoires were generated with immunoSEQ multiplex PCR, while TCRdb's copy carries only in-frame clones and drops some. The sample yields over 90,000 clones, 95% to 96% seen once. Sequencing used T cells isolated from PBMCs. The receptors originated from a human donor in good health.

J is TRBJ2-3 and V is TRBV2; unclear D gene. The CDR3 runs 15 residues. Trimming cost V 3 bases and J 0 bases, with 10 bases left between them. Per germline, CDR1 SNHLY and CDR2 FYNNEI. Here the CDR3 reads CASSDWQTSTDTQYF. Written as DNA, the CDR3 is TGTGCCAGCAGTGATTGGCAGACTAGCACAGATACGCAGTATTTT.

J is TRBJ2-1 and V is TRBV5-6; 7 bases agree with TRBD1. CDR3 size: 12 residues. Germline CDR1 SGHDT, CDR2 YYEEEE. V trimming: 3 bases; J trimming: 15 bases; junction bases outside the gene matches: 9. The CDR3 DNA sequence: TGTGCCAGCAGCTCAGGACAGGTTTATTGGTTCTTC. It encodes CASSSGQVYWFF.

The J gene is TRBJ2-2, the V gene TRBV18; 7 bases are a match to TRBD2. The J segment lost 5 bases and the V segment lost 7 bases, leaving 1 base of the junction unmatched. Germline CDR1 reads KGHSH; CDR2 reads LQKENI. This CDR3 is built from 12 residues. The DNA of the CDR3 is TGTGCCAGCTGGACTAGGACCGGGGAGCTGTTTTTT. Protein sequence: CASWTRTGELFF. The full variable domain, rest sourced from reference TRBV18 and TRBJ2-2, is NAGVMQNPRHLVRRRGQEARLRCSPMKGHSHVYWYRQLPEEGLKFMVYLQKENIIDESGMPKERFSAEFPKEGPSILRIQQVVRGDSAAYFCASWTRTGELFFGEGSRLTVL.

The chain joins TRBV9 to TRBJ2-1; 7 bases are shared with TRBD1. CDR3 length: 17 amino acids. Germline values: CDR1 SGDLS, CDR2 YYNGEE. The V and J ends lost 1 base and 5 bases, in that order; junction bases with no gene match: 12. CDR3 region: CASSVYSFGTVNNEQFF. The CDR3, as DNA: TGTGCCAGCAGCGTATACAGTTTTGGGACAGTCAACAATGAGCAGTTCTTC.

This clone came up once. The gene calls are TRBV28 and TRBJ1-2; 8 nucleotides align to TRBD1. Looked up from germline, CDR1 is MDHEN and CDR2 is SYDVKM. V gave up 9 bases and J gave up 8 bases; unmatched junction bases: 8. This CDR3 comprises 12 residues. This chain's CDR3 is CASTDRVLGYTF. CDR3 coding DNA: TGTGCCAGTACGGACAGGGTGCTAGGCTACACCTTC.

The V gene is TRBV6-5, the J gene TRBJ2-1; D remains unclear. Per germline, CDR1 MNHEY and CDR2 SVGAGI. The length of the CDR3 is 15 residues. V was trimmed by 6 bases and J by 2 bases, leaving 14 bases between them. CDR3 amino acids: CASRESLGAYNEQFF. Here the CDR3 DNA reads TGTGCCAGCAGGGAGAGTTTAGGAGCCTACAATGAGCAGTTCTTC.

The V call is TRBV19, the J call TRBJ2-3; 9 bases align to TRBD2. This CDR3 has 16 residues. Germline CDR1 LNHDA, CDR2 SQIVND (reference sequence). With 5 bases clipped from V and 4 bases from J, the junction kept 10 bases outside the gene matches. CDR3 in amino acids: CASSGSSGSDSDTQYF. The CDR3 nucleotides read TGTGCCAGTAGTGGCAGTAGCGGGAGTGACTCAGATACGCAGTATTTT. Full variable domain (outside the CDR3, taken from reference TRBV19 and TRBJ2-3): DGGITQSPKYLFRKEGQNVTLSCEQNLNHDAMYWYRQDPGQGLRLIYYSQIVNDFQKGDIAEGYSVSREKKESFPLTVTSAQKNPTAFYLCASSGSSGSDSDTQYFGPGTRLTVL.

This clone appeared a single time. The chain uses TRBV7-8 and TRBJ1-2; TRBD1 matches at 8 bases. V lost 2 bases to trimming and J lost 5 bases; unmatched junction nucleotides: 7. CDR1 and CDR2 from the germline V gene are SGHVS and FQNEAQ. This CDR3 is built from 15 residues. This chain's CDR3 is CASSLSGQGLYGYTF. Here the CDR3 DNA reads TGTGCCAGCAGCTTATCAGGACAGGGCCTATATGGCTACACCTTC.

V and J are TRBV27 and TRBJ1-2; D call uncertain. CDR1 and CDR2 from the germline V gene are MNHEY and SMNVEV (reference sequence). V lost 5 bases and J lost 6, with 13 bases in between. This CDR3 contains 13 residues. CDR3 sequence: CASSTYREDGYTF. The CDR3 bases are TGTGCCAGCAGTACCTACCGGGAGGATGGCTACACCTTC.

In DNA, the CDR3 is TGTGCCAGCAGCCACCAGAGCGGCCACGAGCAGTACTTC. Protein sequence: CASSHQSGHEQYF. The gene calls are TRBV5-4 and TRBJ2-7, with D maybe TRBD2 (5 bases). The CDR3 extends over 13 amino acids. Per the germline V gene, CDR1 is SGHNT and CDR2 is YYREEE (reference sequence). The V end lost 4 bases, the J end lost 5 bases, and 13 bases lay between the germline ends.

The chain carries TRBV7-3 and TRBJ2-7; 8 nucleotides line up with TRBD1. With V trimmed by 3 bases and J by 3 bases, 4 bases remained unmatched. CDR1 and CDR2 from the germline V gene are SGHTA and FQGTGA. The CDR3 sequence is 14 residues long. The CDR3 spells CASSFAGTGYEQYF. In DNA, the CDR3 is TGTGCCAGCAGCTTCGCCGGGACAGGCTACGAGCAGTACTTC.

The genes are TRBV7-7 and TRBJ2-1; 7 bases match TRBD1. The V segment lost 3 bases and the J segment 8 bases; nucleotides outside the gene matches: 16. Germline V CDR1 and CDR2: SSHAT, FNYEAQ (reference sequence). CDR3 length: 17 amino acids. CDR3 protein: CASSFLQWQGEWDEQFF. The DNA of the CDR3 is TGTGCCAGCAGCTTTCTACAGTGGCAGGGGGAGTGGGATGAGCAGTTCTTC. Using reference TRBV7-7 and TRBJ2-1 for the parts outside the CDR3, the full variable domain is GAGVSQSPRYKVTKRGQDVTLRCDPISSHATLYWYQQALGQGPEFLTYFNYEAQPDKSGLPSDRFSAERPEGSISTLTIQRTEQRDSAMYRCASSFLQWQGEWDEQFFGPGTRLTVL.

The rearrangement links TRBV2 to TRBJ1-5; maybe TRBD1 (5 bases). The CDR3 covers 13 residues. Germline assignment: CDR1 SNHLY and CDR2 FYNNEI. The V end lost 6 bases, the J end lost 3 bases, and 9 bases lay between the germline ends. The CDR3 DNA reads as TGTGCCAGCAGCAGGGATACCAATCAGCCCCAGCATTTT. The encoded protein is CASSRDTNQPQHF.

This sequence joins TRBV6-1 and TRBJ1-1; TRBD1 might be the D (5 bases). V dropped 6 bases and J dropped 5 bases, with 10 bases sitting between them. The CDR3 spans 12 residues. Germline assignment: CDR1 MNHNS and CDR2 SASEGT. The CDR3 protein is CASSPGGTEAFF. The CDR3 region has the DNA TGTGCCAGCAGCCCGGGGGGGACTGAAGCTTTCTTT.

J is TRBJ2-5 and V is TRBV4-3, with 7 bases aligning to TRBD2. Germline trimming cut 0 bases from V and 2 bases from J; bases unmatched to any gene: 6. Per the germline V gene, CDR1 is LGHNA and CDR2 is YSLEER. The CDR3 covers 16 residues. The CDR3 region is CASSQDSASGQETQYF. The CDR3 DNA is TGCGCCAGCAGCCAAGATTCCGCTAGCGGACAAGAGACCCAGTACTTC.

This clone was observed a handful of times. The chain employs TRBV29-1 and TRBJ1-1; TRBD1 is a possible D gene (5 bases). Germline lookup yields CDR1 SQVTM and CDR2 ANQGSEA. CDR3 length equals 11 residues. Trimming removed 3 bases from V and 9 bases from J, with 11 bases in between. Here the CDR3 reads CSVEAGSKAFF. The CDR3 DNA follows: TGCAGCGTTGAGGCAGGGTCGAAAGCTTTCTTT.

This chain connects TRBV9 to TRBJ2-1; D not resolved. CDR1 is SGDLS and CDR2 is YYNGEE in the germline V gene. The CDR3 runs to 15 residues. The V gene lost 0 bases and the J gene lost 0 bases, with 7 bases spanning the gap. The CDR3 DNA sequence: TGTGCCAGCAGCGTAGGTGTGAGCTCCTACAATGAGCAGTTCTTC. As protein: CASSVGVSSYNEQFF.

J is TRBJ1-5 and V is TRBV6-1; no clear D gene. With 5 bases removed from V and 5 bases from J, the gap between germline ends came to 7 bases. Germline V gene sequence: CDR1 MNHNS, CDR2 SASEGT. CDR3 length equals 12 residues. The CDR3 spells CASSPVDQPQHF. CDR3 DNA: TGTGCCAGCAGTCCGGTAGATCAGCCCCAGCATTTT.

The genes are TRBV9 and TRBJ2-1; TRBD2 matches at 10 bases. This CDR3 has 15 amino acids. Looked up from germline, CDR1 is SGDLS and CDR2 is YYNGEE. The J segment lost 7 bases and the V segment lost 0 bases, leaving 4 bases of the junction unmatched. The CDR3 sequence: CASSVELAGTNEQFF. The CDR3 DNA sequence: TGTGCCAGCAGCGTAGAACTAGCGGGAACGAATGAGCAGTTCTTC.

The V call is TRBV2, the J call TRBJ1-1; D might be TRBD1 (5 bases). The CDR3 totals 14 residues. Trimming took off 4 bases at V and 5 bases at J, with 14 bases between the two ends. CDR1 is SNHLY, CDR2 FYNNEI, per germline. The CDR3 loop is CASSGFRGETEAFF. CDR3 DNA: TGTGCCAGCAGTGGTTTTCGGGGGGAAACTGAAGCTTTCTTT.

This rearrangement joins TRBV30 to TRBJ2-7; TRBD1 is a possible D gene (6 bases). CDR3 length: 11 residues. Trimming cost V 4 bases and J 2 bases, with 6 bases left between them. Germline CDR1 and CDR2: GTSNPN and SVGIG (reference sequence). This CDR3 is CAWNRAYEQYF. The CDR3 DNA reads TGTGCCTGGAACAGGGCCTACGAGCAGTACTTC.

CDR3: CASSLTGSENQPQHF. The CDR3 DNA follows: TGTGCCAGCTCCTTGACAGGGAGCGAGAATCAGCCCCAGCATTTT. V is TRBV18 and J is TRBJ1-5; TRBD1 aligns across 7 bases. The ends lost 6 bases at V and 4 bases at J; junction bases unmatched: 9. The CDR3 consists of 15 residues. Germline V gives CDR1 KGHSH, CDR2 LQKENI.

The CDR3 here is CASSSAGEYEQYF. The DNA for the CDR3 is TGTGCCAGCAGTTCGGCAGGGGAATACGAGCAGTACTTC. The V call is TRBV6-5, the J call TRBJ2-7; tentative D call: TRBD1 (6 bases). The CDR3 runs to 13 residues. Trimming stripped 4 bases from V and 4 bases from J, with 11 bases between. CDR1 is MNHEY and CDR2 is SVGAGI in the germline V gene.

The rearrangement links TRBV27 to TRBJ1-5; 8 bases align to TRBD1. Germline CDR1 reads MNHEY; CDR2 reads SMNVEV (reference sequence). CDR3 size: 17 residues. The V segment lost 5 bases and the J segment 7 bases; nucleotides outside the gene matches: 16. This chain's CDR3 is CASSSPGTGKLQQPQHF. DNA of the CDR3: TGTGCCAGCAGTAGTCCCGGGACAGGAAAACTTCAGCAGCCCCAGCATTTT.

The chain carries TRBV28 and TRBJ2-7, with TRBD1 matching 9 bases. CDR1 is MDHEN and CDR2 is SYDVKM in the germline V gene. The CDR3 extends over 15 amino acids. V was clipped by 5 bases and J by 6 bases; unmatched bases: 11. CDR3 residues: CASSPPGTGSSEQYF. The CDR3 DNA is TGTGCCAGCAGTCCCCCTGGGACAGGGTCATCCGAGCAGTACTTC.

The count of this clone is one. The chain uses TRBV15 and TRBJ2-7; D is ambiguous. This CDR3 has 12 amino acids. The germline V and J ends were trimmed by 0 bases and 5 bases, with 5 bases remaining between them. In germline, CDR1 is LNHNV, CDR2 YYDKDF (reference sequence). For the CDR3, the DNA is TGTGCCACCAGCAGAGATAGCCACGAGCAGTACTTC. It translates to CATSRDSHEQYF.

CDR3 in amino acids: CASSLSASGSYEQYF. CDR3 in DNA: TGTGCCAGCAGTTTATCCGCTAGCGGTTCCTACGAGCAGTACTTC. J is TRBJ2-7 and V is TRBV27; 7 bases match TRBD2. Germline values: CDR1 MNHEY, CDR2 SMNVEV (reference sequence). There are 15 residues in the CDR3. J was trimmed by 1 base and V by 0 bases; bases with no gene match: 3.

The rearrangement links TRBV4-2 to TRBJ1-2, with TRBD1 identical over 9 bases. Germline loops: CDR1 LGHNA, CDR2 YNFKEQ. This CDR3 is built from 14 residues. V lost 1 base, J lost 3 bases, and 0 bases stayed unmatched. As DNA, the CDR3 is TGTGCCAGCAGCCAAGGGACAGGGGACTATGGCTACACCTTC. The encoded protein is CASSQGTGDYGYTF.

V gene TRBV18 combines with J gene TRBJ2-3; D not certain. Trimming stripped 6 bases from V and 2 bases from J, with 3 bases between. The length of the CDR3 is 11 residues. From germline, CDR1 is KGHSH and CDR2 LQKENI. CDR3 sequence reads: CASSSTDTQYF. CDR3 bases: TGTGCCAGCTCCTCCACAGATACGCAGTATTTT.